What follows is one T cell receptor (beta chain) and its context. The germline V gene has CDR1 LGHNA and CDR2 YNFKEQ. The ends were cut back, 3 bases at V and 4 bases at J, with 17 bases in the middle. CDR3 length: 16 amino acids. The data were taken from a study of blood T cell repertoires in COVID-19. Here immunoSEQ multiplex PCR was the method, and the copy in TCRdb shows in-frame clones only, minus some. The table has around 140,000 clones, roughly 91% seen once. The source of this sequence is a man aged 50 to 59 with active or convalescent COVID-19. V and J are TRBV4-2 and TRBJ2-3; D may be TRBD1 (6 bases). Material for sequencing was peripheral blood. The CDR3 DNA sequence: TGTGCCAGCAGCCATGTGGGGACACCAGCCCCAGATACGCAGTATTTT. Translated: CASSHVGTPAPDTQYF.